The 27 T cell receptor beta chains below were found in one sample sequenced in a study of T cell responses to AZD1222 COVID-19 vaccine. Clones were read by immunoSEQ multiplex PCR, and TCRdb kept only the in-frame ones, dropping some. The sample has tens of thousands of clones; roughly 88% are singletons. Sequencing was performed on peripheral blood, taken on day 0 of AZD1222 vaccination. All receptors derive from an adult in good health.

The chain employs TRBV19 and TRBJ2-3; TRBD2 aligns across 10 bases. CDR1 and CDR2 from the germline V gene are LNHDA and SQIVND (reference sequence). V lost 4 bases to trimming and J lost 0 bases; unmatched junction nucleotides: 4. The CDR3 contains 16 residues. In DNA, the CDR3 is TGTGCCAGTAGTAAAACTAGCGGGGCCAGCACAGATACGCAGTATTTT. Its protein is CASSKTSGASTDTQYF.

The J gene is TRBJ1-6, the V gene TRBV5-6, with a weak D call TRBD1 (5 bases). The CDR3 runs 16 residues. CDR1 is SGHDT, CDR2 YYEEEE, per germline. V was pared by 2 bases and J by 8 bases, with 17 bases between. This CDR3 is CASSFSAPRGDSPLHF. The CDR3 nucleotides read TGTGCCAGCAGCTTTTCCGCCCCAAGAGGGGATTCACCCCTCCACTTT.

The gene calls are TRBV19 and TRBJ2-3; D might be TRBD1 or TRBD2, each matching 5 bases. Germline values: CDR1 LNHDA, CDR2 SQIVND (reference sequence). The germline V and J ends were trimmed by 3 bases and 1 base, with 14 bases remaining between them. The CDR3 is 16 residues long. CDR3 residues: CASSIRQGAGTDTQYF. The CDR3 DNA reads TGTGCCAGTAGTATTCGTCAGGGAGCGGGCACAGATACGCAGTATTTT.

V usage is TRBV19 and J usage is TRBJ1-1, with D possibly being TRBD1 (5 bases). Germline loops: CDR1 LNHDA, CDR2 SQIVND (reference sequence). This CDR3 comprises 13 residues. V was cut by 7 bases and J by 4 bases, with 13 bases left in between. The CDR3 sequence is CASIPGYGTEAFF. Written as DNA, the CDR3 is TGTGCCAGTATTCCAGGGTACGGCACTGAAGCTTTCTTT.

The CDR3 sequence is CASSLPVGTGGSSNQPQHF. CDR3 DNA: TGTGCCAGCTCTCTCCCGGTCGGGACAGGGGGCTCTAGCAATCAGCCCCAGCATTTT. The V and J genes are TRBV18 and TRBJ1-5; 12 nucleotides match TRBD1. Germline V gives CDR1 KGHSH, CDR2 LQKENI. This CDR3 has 19 residues. J gave up 0 bases and V 6 bases, and 12 bases lay outside the gene matches.

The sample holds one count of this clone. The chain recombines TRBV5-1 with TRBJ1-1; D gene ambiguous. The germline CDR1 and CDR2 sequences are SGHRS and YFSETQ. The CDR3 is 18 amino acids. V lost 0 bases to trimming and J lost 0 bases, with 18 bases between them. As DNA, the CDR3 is TGCGCCAGCAGCTTGGCCGGGGTAAGTGGGTTCCTGAACACTGAAGCTTTCTTT. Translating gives CASSLAGVSGFLNTEAFF.

The CDR3 bases are TGTGCCAGCAGTTTGACAGGGGGCACTGAAGCTTTCTTT. Translated, it gives CASSLTGGTEAFF. The rearrangement uses TRBV28 and TRBJ1-1, with 9 bases that match TRBD1. The CDR3 runs 13 residues. Germline values: CDR1 MDHEN, CDR2 SYDVKM. Unmatched junction bases numbered 0, after V lost 3 bases and J lost 4 bases. The entire variable domain, with the rest obtained from reference TRBV28 and TRBJ1-1, is as follows: DVKVTQSSRYLVKRTGEKVFLECVQDMDHENMFWYRQDPGLGLRLIYFSYDVKMKEKGDIPEGYSVSREKKERFSLILESASTNQTSMYLCASSLTGGTEAFFGQGTRLTVV.

CDR3: CASSFSAVAGGHEKLFF. The CDR3 DNA reads as TGTGCCAGCAGCTTCAGCGCAGTGGCGGGGGGGCATGAAAAACTGTTTTTT. The genes are TRBV7-9 and TRBJ1-4; perhaps TRBD1 as D (6 bases). There are 17 residues in the CDR3. The V end was cut by 3 bases, the J end by 6 bases, with 20 bases between. CDR1 is SEHNR, CDR2 FQNEAQ, per germline (reference sequence). Variable domain in full (rest from reference TRBV7-9 and TRBJ1-4): DTGVSQNPRHKITKRGQNVTFRCDPISEHNRLYWYRQTLGQGPEFLTYFQNEAQLEKSRLLSDRFSAERPKGSFSTLEIQRTEQGDSAMYLCASSFSAVAGGHEKLFFGSGTQLSVL.

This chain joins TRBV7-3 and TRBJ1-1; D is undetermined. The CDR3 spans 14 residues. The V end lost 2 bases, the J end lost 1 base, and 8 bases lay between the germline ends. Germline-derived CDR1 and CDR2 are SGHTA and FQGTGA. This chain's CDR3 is CASSLGRGNTEAFF. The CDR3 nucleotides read TGTGCCAGCAGCTTAGGACGTGGGAACACTGAAGCTTTCTTT.

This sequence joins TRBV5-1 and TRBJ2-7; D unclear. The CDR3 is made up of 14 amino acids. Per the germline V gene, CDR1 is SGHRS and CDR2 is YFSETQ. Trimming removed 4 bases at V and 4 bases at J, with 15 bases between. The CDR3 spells CASSPVAGQYEQYF. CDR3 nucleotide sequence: TGCGCCAGCAGCCCGGTCGCAGGCCAATACGAGCAGTACTTC.

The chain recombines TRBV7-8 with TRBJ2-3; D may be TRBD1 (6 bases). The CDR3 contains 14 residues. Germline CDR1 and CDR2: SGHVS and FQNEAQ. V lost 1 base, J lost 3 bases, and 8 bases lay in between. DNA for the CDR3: TGTGCCAGCAGCTTAGACAGGGCAACAGATACGCAGTATTTT. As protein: CASSLDRATDTQYF.

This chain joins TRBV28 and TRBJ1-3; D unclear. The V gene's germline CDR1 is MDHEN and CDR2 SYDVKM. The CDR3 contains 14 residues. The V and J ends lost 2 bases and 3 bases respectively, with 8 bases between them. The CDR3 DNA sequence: TGTGCCAGCAGTTTAACAGCACTTGGAAACACCATATATTTT. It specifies CASSLTALGNTIYF.

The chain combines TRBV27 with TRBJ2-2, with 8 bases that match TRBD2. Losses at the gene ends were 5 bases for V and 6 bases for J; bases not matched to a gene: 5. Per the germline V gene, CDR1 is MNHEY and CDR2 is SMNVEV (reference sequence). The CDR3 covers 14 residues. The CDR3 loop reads CASSPRGGAGELFF. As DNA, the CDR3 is TGTGCCAGCAGTCCCCGGGGGGGGGCCGGGGAGCTGTTTTTT.

The CDR3 nucleotides are TGCGCCAGCCGGCTTTGGGACACTGAAGCTTTCTTT. Protein product: CASRLWDTEAFF. The chain is built from TRBV5-1 and TRBJ1-1; D remains unclear. The CDR3 is made up of 12 amino acids. The germline V gene has CDR1 SGHRS and CDR2 YFSETQ. Between the trimmed V and J ends, which lost 7 bases and 3 bases, there was a span of 10 bases.

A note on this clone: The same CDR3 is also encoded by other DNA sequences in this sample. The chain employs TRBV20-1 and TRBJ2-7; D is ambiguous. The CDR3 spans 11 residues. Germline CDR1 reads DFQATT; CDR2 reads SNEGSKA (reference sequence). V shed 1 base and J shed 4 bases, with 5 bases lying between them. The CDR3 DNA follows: TGCAGTGCTAGAGGGGGTTACGAGCAGTACTTC. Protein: CSARGGYEQYF.

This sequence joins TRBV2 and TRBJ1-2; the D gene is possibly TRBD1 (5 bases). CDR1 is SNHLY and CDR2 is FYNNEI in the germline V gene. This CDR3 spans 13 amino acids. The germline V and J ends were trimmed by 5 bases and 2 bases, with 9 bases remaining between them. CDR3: CASSRWGNYGYTF. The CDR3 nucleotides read TGTGCCAGCAGTCGGTGGGGCAACTATGGCTACACCTTC.

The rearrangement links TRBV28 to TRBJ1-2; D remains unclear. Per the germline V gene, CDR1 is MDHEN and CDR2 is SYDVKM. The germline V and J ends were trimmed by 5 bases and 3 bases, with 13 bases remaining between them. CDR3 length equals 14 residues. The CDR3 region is CASSPADRDYGYTF. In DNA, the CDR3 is TGTGCCAGCAGTCCGGCAGACCGTGACTATGGCTACACCTTC.

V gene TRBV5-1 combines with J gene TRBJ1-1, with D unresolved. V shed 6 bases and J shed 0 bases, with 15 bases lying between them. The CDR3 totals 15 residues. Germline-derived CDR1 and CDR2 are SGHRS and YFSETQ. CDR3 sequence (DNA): TGCGCCAGCAATCTGAGGCAATTCATGAACACTGAAGCTTTCTTT. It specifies CASNLRQFMNTEAFF.

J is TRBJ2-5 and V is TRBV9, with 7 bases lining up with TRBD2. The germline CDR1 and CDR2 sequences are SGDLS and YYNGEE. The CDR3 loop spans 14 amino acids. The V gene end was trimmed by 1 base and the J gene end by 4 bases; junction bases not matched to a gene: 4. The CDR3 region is CASSVTVAGETQYF. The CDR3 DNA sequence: TGTGCCAGCAGCGTAACGGTAGCGGGAGAGACCCAGTACTTC. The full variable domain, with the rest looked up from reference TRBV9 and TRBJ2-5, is DSGVTQTPKHLITATGQRVTLRCSPRSGDLSVYWYQQSLDQGLQFLIQYYNGEERAKGNILERFSAQQFPDLHSELNLSSLELGDSALYFCASSVTVAGETQYFGPGTRLLVL.

CDR3 sequence (DNA): TGCGCCAGCAGCTTGGGTAGTGGCACTGAAGCTTTCTTT. Protein: CASSLGSGTEAFF. The chain links TRBV5-1 to TRBJ1-1; D call uncertain. Trimming pared 0 bases from V and 4 bases from J, leaving 7 bases between. The CDR3 consists of 13 residues. The germline CDR1 and CDR2 sequences are SGHRS and YFSETQ. Supplemented by reference TRBV5-1 and TRBJ1-1, the full variable domain reads KAGVTQTPRYLIKTRGQQVTLSCSPISGHRSVSWYQQTPGQGLQFLFEYFSETQRNKGNFPGRFSGRQFSNSRSEMNVSTLELGDSALYLCASSLGSGTEAFFGQGTRLTVV.

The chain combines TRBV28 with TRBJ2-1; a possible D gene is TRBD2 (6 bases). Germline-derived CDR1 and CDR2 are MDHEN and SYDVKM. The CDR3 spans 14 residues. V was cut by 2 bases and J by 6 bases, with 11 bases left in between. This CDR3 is CASSLGLALNEQFF. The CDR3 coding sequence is TGTGCCAGCAGTTTAGGGCTAGCGCTCAATGAGCAGTTCTTC. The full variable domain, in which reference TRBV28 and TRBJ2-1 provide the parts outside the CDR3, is DVKVTQSSRYLVKRTGEKVFLECVQDMDHENMFWYRQDPGLGLRLIYFSYDVKMKEKGDIPEGYSVSREKKERFSLILESASTNQTSMYLCASSLGLALNEQFFGPGTRLTVL.

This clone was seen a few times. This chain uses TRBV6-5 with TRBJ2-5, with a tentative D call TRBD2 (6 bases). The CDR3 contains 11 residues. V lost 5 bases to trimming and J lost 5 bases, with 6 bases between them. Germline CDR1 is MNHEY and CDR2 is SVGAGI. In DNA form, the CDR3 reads TGTGCCAGCAGTCTAGCGGAGACCCAGTACTTC. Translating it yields CASSLAETQYF.

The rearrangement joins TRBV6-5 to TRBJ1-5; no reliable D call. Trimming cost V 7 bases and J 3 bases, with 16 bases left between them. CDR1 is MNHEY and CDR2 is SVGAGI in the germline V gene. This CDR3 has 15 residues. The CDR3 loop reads CASIRSNSPNQPQHF. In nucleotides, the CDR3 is TGTGCCAGCATCAGGAGTAACAGTCCCAATCAGCCCCAGCATTTT.

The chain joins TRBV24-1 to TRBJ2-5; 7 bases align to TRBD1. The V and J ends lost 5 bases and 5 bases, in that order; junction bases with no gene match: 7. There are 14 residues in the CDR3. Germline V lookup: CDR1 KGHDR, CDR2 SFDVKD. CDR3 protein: CATSGTGWLETQYF. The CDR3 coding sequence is TGTGCCACCAGTGGGACAGGATGGCTGGAGACCCAGTACTTC.

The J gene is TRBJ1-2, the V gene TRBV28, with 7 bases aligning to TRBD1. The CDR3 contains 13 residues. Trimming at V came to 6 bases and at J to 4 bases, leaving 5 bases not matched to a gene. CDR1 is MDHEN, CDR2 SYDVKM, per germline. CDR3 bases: TGTGCCAGCAGGTCAGGGGGACCCTATGGCTACACCTTC. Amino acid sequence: CASRSGGPYGYTF.

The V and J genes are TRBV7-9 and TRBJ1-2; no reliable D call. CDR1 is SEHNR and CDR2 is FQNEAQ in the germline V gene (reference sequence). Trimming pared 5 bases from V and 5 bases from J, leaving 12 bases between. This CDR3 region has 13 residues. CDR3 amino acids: CASSLPGLYGYTF. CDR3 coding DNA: TGTGCCAGCAGCCTGCCGGGGTTATATGGCTACACCTTC.

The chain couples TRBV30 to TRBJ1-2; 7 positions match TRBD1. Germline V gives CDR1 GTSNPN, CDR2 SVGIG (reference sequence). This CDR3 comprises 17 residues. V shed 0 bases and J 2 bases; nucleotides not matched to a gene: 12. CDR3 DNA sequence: TGTGCCTGGAGTGTATCCCCCGGACAGGCGCGAAACTATGGCTACACCTTC. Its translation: CAWSVSPGQARNYGYTF.